The sample holds a few counts of the clone carrying this T cell receptor (beta chain). The data stem from a study of graft-versus-host responses after intestinal transplantation. Profiled with immunoSEQ multiplex PCR; TCRdb holds only in-frame clones, not every one. The data contain some 14,000 clones, roughly 86% of them singletons. CDR1 is MNHNS, CDR2 SASEGT, per germline. The J segment lost 0 bases and the V segment lost 2 bases, leaving 0 bases of the junction unmatched. This CDR3 region has 15 residues. This chain uses TRBV6-1 with TRBJ2-1; 8 nucleotides match TRBD2. The receptor was derived from a human patient who received an intestinal transplant, so some T cells may come from the graft donor. The material sequenced was bone marrow, taken about 120 days after intestinal transplantation. Written as DNA, the CDR3 is TGTGCCAGCAGTGAACTAGCGGGCTCCTACAATGAGCAGTTCTTC. It specifies CASSELAGSYNEQFF.